The 12 T cell receptor beta chains in this list originate from one sample, sequenced in a study of OX40 agonist ivuxolimab in advanced cancers. The method was the immunoSEQ multiplex PCR assay. TCRdb took this table from immuneACCESS and kept in-frame rearrangements with V and J called. Such tables lack part of the clones; where checked against another copy, unresolved V genes explain under half of the gap, and the rest is unexplained. The sample table lists 37,000 or so clones, roughly 80% of them with a count of one. The ten largest make up less than 40% of the sample. The source material was CD4+ or CD8+ T cells sorted from blood, sampled in a trial of the OX40 agonist ivuxolimab. The receptor source for this set is an adult with an advanced solid tumor such as melanoma, head and neck, liver or kidney cancer.

The J gene is TRBJ2-5, the V gene TRBV18; D is uncertain. V lost 4 bases and J 0 bases, leaving 6 bases between the germline ends. Germline V gene data show CDR1 as KGHSH and CDR2 as LQKENI. This CDR3 has 13 residues. The CDR3 coding sequence is TGTGCCAGCTCACGGGCCTACCAAGAGACCCAGTACTTC. It encodes CASSRAYQETQYF.

This chain connects TRBV7-2 to TRBJ2-5; the D gene could be TRBD1 or TRBD2 (6 bases each). Germline V lookup: CDR1 SGHTA, CDR2 FQGNSA. The CDR3 has 17 amino acids. Trimming left V 1 base short and J 4 bases short, with 19 bases between. The CDR3 coding sequence is TGTGCCAGCAGCTTAGGAGTCGGGACACAAGCGGGAGAGACCCAGTACTTC. Translating it yields CASSLGVGTQAGETQYF.

This clone was counted once. The V call is TRBV6-1, the J call TRBJ1-1, with TRBD1 matching over 8 bases. Germline CDR1 reads MNHNS; CDR2 reads SASEGT. The J segment lost 4 bases and the V segment lost 4 bases, leaving 2 bases of the junction unmatched. The CDR3 runs to 13 residues. This chain's CDR3 is CASSVTGGTEAFF. The CDR3 region has the DNA TGTGCCAGCAGTGTTACAGGGGGCACTGAAGCTTTCTTT.

This clone was counted only a few times. The rearrangement joins TRBV19 to TRBJ2-1; TRBD2 matches at 8 bases. V trimming: 5 bases; J trimming: 6 bases; junction bases outside the gene matches: 9. CDR1 and CDR2 from the germline V gene are LNHDA and SQIVND (reference sequence). CDR3 size: 15 residues. The CDR3 spells CASSRVPTSVNEQFF. CDR3 bases: TGTGCCAGTAGTCGCGTACCGACTAGCGTCAATGAGCAGTTCTTC.

V usage is TRBV19 and J usage is TRBJ1-2, with no clear D. CDR3 length: 14 amino acids. V was shortened by 3 bases and J by 4 bases, with 12 bases between the two germline ends. CDR1 is LNHDA and CDR2 is SQIVND in the germline V gene (reference sequence). Here the CDR3 reads CASSIKVLGYGYTF. CDR3 sequence (DNA): TGTGCCAGTAGTATCAAGGTTCTCGGCTATGGCTACACCTTC.

The chain recombines TRBV19 with TRBJ2-1; 7 bases line up with TRBD2. This CDR3 contains 15 residues. V was pared by 3 bases and J by 9 bases, with 11 bases of the junction left unmatched. The germline V gene encodes CDR1 LNHDA and CDR2 SQIVND (reference sequence). The CDR3 reads CASSIGLAAISEQFF. In nucleotides, the CDR3 is TGTGCCAGTAGTATTGGGCTAGCGGCGATCAGTGAGCAGTTCTTC.

The CDR3 spells CASTSQGWLSEQYF. For the CDR3, the DNA is TGTGCCAGCACCTCACAGGGTTGGTTATCCGAGCAGTACTTC. V gene TRBV2 combines with J gene TRBJ2-7; D possibly corresponds to TRBD1 (6 bases). The V gene lost 7 bases and the J gene lost 6 bases, with 19 bases spanning the gap. This CDR3 has 14 amino acids. Germline CDR1 is SNHLY and CDR2 is FYNNEI. Using reference TRBV2 and TRBJ2-7 for the parts outside the CDR3, the full variable domain is EPEVTQTPSHQVTQMGQEVILRCVPISNHLYFYWYRQILGQKVEFLVSFYNNEISEKSEIFDDQFSVERPDGSNFTLKIRSTKLEDSAMYFCASTSQGWLSEQYFGPGTRLTVT.

The rearrangement uses TRBV5-1 and TRBJ1-1, with D unresolved. CDR1 and CDR2 (germline): SGHRS, YFSETQ. The CDR3 is 15 amino acids. Trimming removed 0 bases from V and 1 base from J, with 10 bases in between. The CDR3 spells CASSLEGRRNTEAFF. DNA of the CDR3: TGCGCCAGCAGCTTGGAGGGCAGGAGGAACACTGAAGCTTTCTTT.

This clone has just one count. The V gene is TRBV7-7, the J gene TRBJ2-2; D is possibly TRBD2 (6 bases). The CDR3 is 15 residues long. Trimming removed 8 bases at V and 1 base at J, with 14 bases between. Germline CDR1 and CDR2: SSHAT and FNYEAQ (reference sequence). The CDR3 sequence: CASRRLELNTGELFF. As DNA, the CDR3 is TGTGCCAGCCGAAGACTAGAGTTGAACACCGGGGAGCTGTTTTTT.

This clone was detected a few times. The chain couples TRBV7-8 to TRBJ2-7; the D gene could be TRBD1 or TRBD2 (5 bases each). V lost 5 bases, J lost 4 bases, and 12 bases lay in between. CDR3 length: 13 amino acids. CDR1 and CDR2 (germline): SGHVS, FQNEAQ. CDR3 residues: CASSRDGKYEQYF. The CDR3 DNA reads TGTGCCAGCAGCCGGGACGGAAAATACGAGCAGTACTTC.

The chain combines TRBV9 with TRBJ1-3, with D unclear. This CDR3 comprises 12 residues. V was cut by 3 bases and J by 9 bases, with 10 bases left in between. Germline lookup yields CDR1 SGDLS and CDR2 YYNGEE. This CDR3 is CASSDGRGTIYF. The CDR3 DNA is TGTGCCAGCAGCGACGGACGGGGCACCATATATTTT.

The V gene is TRBV19, the J gene TRBJ2-5, with D tentatively TRBD2 (6 bases). This CDR3 is 15 amino acids long. Per the germline V gene, CDR1 is LNHDA and CDR2 is SQIVND (reference sequence). Trimming took 5 bases from V and 2 from J, leaving 15 bases between them. Here the CDR3 reads CASSQDRETQETQYF. Written as DNA, the CDR3 is TGTGCCAGTAGTCAAGATCGGGAGACACAAGAGACCCAGTACTTC.